These 5 T cell receptor beta chains were all obtained from the same sample, sequenced in a study of beta chain features in type 1 diabetes. Every isolated RNA sample was fully reverse transcribed, so sequencing captured expressed TCRB transcripts. The protocol was immunoSEQ multiplex PCR, while the TCRdb copy is restricted to in-frame clones and leaves out a portion. Among over 150,000 clones listed, around 8% were seen once. The sequencing sample was made of central memory CD4+ T cells from blood. The receptors were gathered from a man aged 18 to 30 in good health.

This chain links TRBV5-6 with TRBJ1-5; perhaps TRBD1 as D (5 bases). CDR3 size: 17 residues. Germline CDR1 is SGHDT and CDR2 is YYEEEE. Trimming removed 4 bases from V and 0 bases from J, with 17 bases in between. CDR3 in amino acids: CASSLLGGGNSNQPQHF. CDR3 nucleotide sequence: TGTGCCAGCAGCCTGCTTGGGGGAGGGAATAGCAATCAGCCCCAGCATTTT.

The chain couples TRBV7-2 to TRBJ1-1; 7 nucleotides agree with TRBD1. The germline V gene encodes CDR1 SGHTA and CDR2 FQGNSA. V lost 5 bases and J lost 4; bases outside the gene matches: 13. This CDR3 region has 16 residues. Here the CDR3 reads CASSPNRQGVSTEAFF. The CDR3 nucleotides read TGTGCCAGCAGCCCCAATCGACAGGGTGTTAGCACTGAAGCTTTCTTT.

This clone was seen a handful of times. The genes are TRBV2 and TRBJ1-2; D gene uncertain. The germline V gene encodes CDR1 SNHLY and CDR2 FYNNEI. V dropped 3 bases and J dropped 5 bases, with 7 bases sitting between them. The CDR3 totals 12 residues. The CDR3 spells CASSDGVYGYTF. In DNA, the CDR3 is TGTGCCAGCAGTGACGGGGTATATGGCTACACCTTC.

The V and J genes are TRBV6-5 and TRBJ2-1; D call uncertain. Trimming left V 10 bases short and J 9 bases short, with 13 bases between. CDR3 length equals 11 residues. Germline V gives CDR1 MNHEY, CDR2 SVGAGI. This CDR3 reads CATAFSTEQFF. The DNA of the CDR3 is TGTGCCACCGCCTTTAGTACTGAGCAGTTCTTC.

This clone was seen a few times. The V gene is TRBV18, the J gene TRBJ1-3, with 11 nucleotides matching TRBD1. This CDR3 region has 19 residues. CDR1 KGHSH and CDR2 LQKENI come from the germline V gene. V lost 6 bases to trimming and J lost 0 bases; unmatched junction nucleotides: 13. The CDR3 DNA sequence: TGTGCCAGCTCTCTCGGGAGGACAGGGGGCTACCTCTCTGGAAACACCATATATTTT. Amino acid sequence: CASSLGRTGGYLSGNTIYF. The full variable domain, rest sourced from reference TRBV18 and TRBJ1-3, is NAGVMQNPRHLVRRRGQEARLRCSPMKGHSHVYWYRQLPEEGLKFMVYLQKENIIDESGMPKERFSAEFPKEGPSILRIQQVVRGDSAAYFCASSLGRTGGYLSGNTIYFGEGSWLTVV.